These 20 T cell receptor beta chains share one sample of origin, sequenced in a study of ipilimumab plus nivolumab after autologous stem cell transplantation. TCRdb's table, derived via immunoSEQ multiplex PCR, lists solely in-frame clones and lacks some. The sample has about 22,000 clones; around four fifths are singletons. Material: PBMCs, obtained in a trial of ipilimumab plus nivolumab as post-transplant consolidation. These receptors all come from a male donor with diffuse large B-cell lymphoma.

The chain joins TRBV10-3 to TRBJ1-1; D not certain. CDR1 is ENHRY and CDR2 is SYGVKD in the germline V gene. This CDR3 has 14 amino acids. Trimming left V 7 bases short and J 0 bases short, with 12 bases between. The chain's CDR3 is CAITSGAMNTEAFF. In nucleotides, the CDR3 is TGTGCCATCACAAGCGGCGCGATGAACACTGAAGCTTTCTTT.

The rearrangement links TRBV19 to TRBJ2-7; D is tentatively TRBD1 or TRBD2 (6 bases each). CDR1 is LNHDA and CDR2 is SQIVND in the germline V gene (reference sequence). V lost 4 bases and J 0 bases, leaving 10 bases between the germline ends. The CDR3 runs 14 residues. DNA for the CDR3: TGTGCCAGTAGTACCAAGGGGGGCTCCTACGAGCAGTACTTC. It is translated as CASSTKGGSYEQYF.

For this clone: Other DNA sequences within the sample encode an identical CDR3. The chain couples TRBV6-5 to TRBJ2-3; TRBD1 aligns across 9 bases. The CDR3 is 15 residues long. Germline V lookup: CDR1 MNHEY, CDR2 SVGAGI. V lost 0 bases, J lost 8 bases, and 6 bases stayed unmatched. CDR3 loop: CASSYSSTGGVTQYF. CDR3 nucleotides: TGTGCCAGCAGTTACTCGAGCACAGGGGGCGTTACGCAGTATTTT.

The chain employs TRBV9 and TRBJ2-5; D gene uncertain. The germline gives CDR1 SGDLS, CDR2 YYNGEE. Trimming removed 0 bases at V and 1 base at J, with 13 bases between. The CDR3 extends over 16 amino acids. DNA for the CDR3: TGTGCCAGCAGCGTAGGGGCCCTTGATACCCAAGAGACCCAGTACTTC. Amino acids: CASSVGALDTQETQYF.

The chain carries TRBV28 and TRBJ2-3, with 7 bases aligning to TRBD1. The junction had 4 bases not matched to a gene; V was cut back by 6 bases and J by 4 bases. The CDR3 loop spans 13 amino acids. Germline CDR1 reads MDHEN; CDR2 reads SYDVKM. For the CDR3, the DNA is TGTGCCAGCAGAGAGGGGGCATCAGATACGCAGTATTTT. It yields the protein CASREGASDTQYF.

This rearrangement joins TRBV4-1 to TRBJ1-6, with D maybe TRBD1 (5 bases). Trimming stripped 1 base from V and 7 bases from J, with 11 bases between. The CDR3 runs to 15 residues. CDR1 MGHRA and CDR2 YSYEKL come from the germline V gene. The CDR3 region is CASSQGPWGNSPLHF. The CDR3 DNA sequence: TGCGCCAGCAGCCAAGGCCCCTGGGGGAATTCACCCCTCCACTTT.

The chain joins TRBV5-1 to TRBJ2-7, with a tentative D call TRBD2 (6 bases). Germline CDR1 and CDR2: SGHRS and YFSETQ. The CDR3 runs 15 residues. The V end lost 1 base, the J end lost 3 bases, and 14 bases lay between the germline ends. The CDR3 loop is CASSLNAGPSYEQYF. The CDR3 DNA reads TGCGCCAGCAGCTTGAACGCGGGGCCGAGCTACGAGCAGTACTTC.

The chain employs TRBV15 and TRBJ1-3; tentative D call: TRBD1 (5 bases). V lost 8 bases and J 0 bases, leaving 14 bases between the germline ends. Germline loops: CDR1 LNHNV, CDR2 YYDKDF (reference sequence). The CDR3 consists of 15 residues. The DNA of the CDR3 is TGTGCCACCTCCCCTCTCAGGGACTCTGGAAACACCATATATTTT. This gives the protein CATSPLRDSGNTIYF.

The genes are TRBV7-8 and TRBJ1-5; the D is unclear. The CDR3 is made up of 12 amino acids. The V and J ends lost 2 bases and 4 bases respectively, with 3 bases between them. Germline CDR1 and CDR2: SGHVS and FQNEAQ. CDR3 sequence (DNA): TGTGCCAGCAGCTTATTGAATCAGCCCCAGCATTTT. This encodes CASSLLNQPQHF. Full variable domain (missing parts from reference TRBV7-8 and TRBJ1-5): GAGVSQSPRYKVAKRGQDVALRCDPISGHVSLFWYQQALGQGPEFLTYFQNEAQLDKSGLPSDRFFAERPEGSVSTLKIQRTQQEDSAVYLCASSLLNQPQHFGDGTRLSIL.

A few counts support this clone. The chain combines TRBV27 with TRBJ1-2; D not certain. Germline V lookup: CDR1 MNHEY, CDR2 SMNVEV (reference sequence). V lost 2 bases to trimming and J lost 6 bases, with 10 bases between them. This CDR3 is built from 13 residues. The CDR3 sequence is CASSLDGVHGYTF. The CDR3 DNA reads as TGTGCCAGCAGTTTAGATGGGGTACATGGCTACACCTTC.

The CDR3 reads CASSLNRQGTDTQYF. CDR3 DNA sequence: TGTGCCAGCAGCTTAAACAGACAGGGTACGGATACGCAGTATTTT. V usage is TRBV5-6 and J usage is TRBJ2-3; 7 positions match TRBD1. In germline, CDR1 is SGHDT, CDR2 YYEEEE. There are 15 residues in the CDR3. V was clipped by 2 bases and J by 6 bases; unmatched bases: 9.

This chain uses TRBV27 with TRBJ2-7; weak D call: TRBD1 (7 bases). The length of the CDR3 is 11 residues. The germline gives CDR1 MNHEY, CDR2 SMNVEV (reference sequence). The V end lost 4 bases, the J end lost 11 bases, and 12 bases lay between the germline ends. CDR3 amino acids: CASSSGRGEYF. As DNA, the CDR3 is TGTGCCAGCAGTTCTGGCAGGGGGGAGTACTTC.

This chain connects TRBV1 to TRBJ1-3. TRBV1 is marked as a pseudogene. This CDR3 has 16 amino acids. The CDR3 DNA sequence: TGCACCAGCAGCCAAGGCAGACCCAGCTCTGGAAACACCATATATTTT. Its translation is CTSSQGRPSSGNTIYF.

The chain couples TRBV15 to TRBJ2-3, with TRBD1 as a possible D gene (6 bases). The V gene lost 4 bases and the J gene lost 2 bases, with 13 bases spanning the gap. CDR3 size: 15 residues. The V gene's germline CDR1 is LNHNV and CDR2 YYDKDF (reference sequence). CDR3 DNA sequence: TGTGCCACCAGCACCGCCAGGGGCTACACAGATACGCAGTATTTT. Protein: CATSTARGYTDTQYF. Variable domain in full (rest from reference TRBV15 and TRBJ2-3): DAMVIQNPRYQVTQFGKPVTLSCSQTLNHNVMYWYQQKSSQAPKLLFHYYDKDFNNEADTPDNFQSRRPNTSFCFLDIRSPGLGDTAMYLCATSTARGYTDTQYFGPGTRLTVL.

The chain carries TRBV6-1 and TRBJ1-2; D ambiguous. Germline V gene data show CDR1 as MNHNS and CDR2 as SASEGT. CDR3 size: 12 residues. Deletions cut 7 bases from V and 0 bases from J, with 6 bases between. The CDR3 region is CASTQANYGYTF. The CDR3 DNA reads TGTGCCAGCACACAAGCTAACTATGGCTACACCTTC.

This clone was counted between two and nine times. V usage is TRBV7-9 and J usage is TRBJ1-2; D gene uncertain. Trimming stripped 0 bases from V and 2 bases from J, with 4 bases between. This CDR3 comprises 13 residues. Looked up from germline, CDR1 is SEHNR and CDR2 is FQNEAQ (reference sequence). The DNA for the CDR3 is TGTGCCAGCAGCTTAGCCCAGAACTATGGCTACACCTTC. Amino acids: CASSLAQNYGYTF.

The chain employs TRBV15 and TRBJ2-3, with D possibly TRBD2 on 6 matching bases. The length of the CDR3 is 19 residues. The V gene lost 0 bases and the J gene lost 4 bases, with 23 bases spanning the gap. Per the germline V gene, CDR1 is LNHNV and CDR2 is YYDKDF (reference sequence). For the CDR3, the DNA is TGTGCCACCAGCAGAGATAAAACCCAACGACGGACTACCGCAGATACGCAGTATTTT. Protein product: CATSRDKTQRRTTADTQYF.

This clone appeared a single time. The chain uses TRBV5-1 and TRBJ1-2; 8 nucleotides line up with TRBD1. With 4 bases clipped from V and 4 bases from J, the junction kept 6 bases outside the gene matches. Per germline, CDR1 SGHRS and CDR2 YFSETQ. The CDR3 runs to 14 residues. For the CDR3, the DNA is TGCGCCAGCAGCCGGGACAGGAATGCCTATGGCTACACCTTC. Its translation is CASSRDRNAYGYTF.

This clone was seen once. The rearrangement joins TRBV6-1 to TRBJ1-4; a weak D match, TRBD1 (6 bases). The CDR3 runs to 16 residues. Trimming took off 0 bases at V and 7 bases at J, with 15 bases between the two ends. Germline CDR1 is MNHNS and CDR2 is SASEGT. CDR3 residues: CASSEAMGARGEKLFF. CDR3 in DNA: TGTGCCAGCAGTGAAGCAATGGGGGCACGGGGTGAAAAACTGTTTTTT.

The gene calls are TRBV19 and TRBJ2-2; D may be TRBD2 (5 bases). Trimming cost V 6 bases and J 5 bases, with 13 bases left between them. CDR1 and CDR2 (germline): LNHDA, SQIVND (reference sequence). CDR3 length: 14 residues. In DNA form, the CDR3 reads TGTGCCAGTAGACTAGTCTCAGAGACCGGGGAGCTGTTTTTT. Translation gives CASRLVSETGELFF.